These 16 T cell receptor beta chains came from one sample sequenced in a study of OX40 agonist ivuxolimab in advanced cancers. The receptor library was made with the immunoSEQ multiplex PCR assay. In TCRdb, the immuneACCESS table is reduced to in-frame sequences with V and J assigned. These tables do not hold every clone; where another copy was compared, an unresolved V gene accounts for under half, and the others remain unexplained. The sample records 70,000 or so clones, roughly 86% of which are singletons. Around 0.7% of the sample lies in the top ten. The material sequenced was CD4+ or CD8+ T cells sorted from blood, taken in a trial of the OX40 agonist ivuxolimab. Receptor source: an adult with an advanced solid tumor such as melanoma, head and neck, liver or kidney cancer.

The chain links TRBV5-1 to TRBJ1-1, with D perhaps TRBD1 (6 bases). Germline V lookup: CDR1 SGHRS, CDR2 YFSETQ. This CDR3 region has 14 residues. Between the trimmed V and J ends, which lost 3 bases and 2 bases, there was a span of 11 bases. The CDR3 nucleotides read TGCGCCAGCAGCTCAGGGGTGACTAACACTGAAGCTTTCTTT. Translated, it gives CASSSGVTNTEAFF. The complete variable domain, with remaining parts taken from reference TRBV5-1 and TRBJ1-1, reads KAGVTQTPRYLIKTRGQQVTLSCSPISGHRSVSWYQQTPGQGLQFLFEYFSETQRNKGNFPGRFSGRQFSNSRSEMNVSTLELGDSALYLCASSSGVTNTEAFFGQGTRLTVV.

The rearrangement uses TRBV6-1 and TRBJ1-5; possible D gene TRBD1, 5 bases. Trimming took 4 bases from V and 3 from J, leaving 10 bases between them. Germline CDR1 MNHNS, CDR2 SASEGT. The CDR3 contains 14 residues. CDR3 bases: TGTGCCAGCAGTGGGAGGGGCGCCAATCAGCCCCAGCATTTT. Translation gives CASSGRGANQPQHF.

The rearrangement joins TRBV6-1 to TRBJ1-5; D is possibly TRBD1 (5 bases). CDR1 and CDR2 from the germline V gene are MNHNS and SASEGT. The CDR3 runs to 15 residues. V lost 0 bases and J 6 bases, leaving 12 bases between the germline ends. The DNA for the CDR3 is TGTGCCAGCAGTGAAGCGGGGGGTGGCGGTCAGCCCCAGCATTTT. Translated: CASSEAGGGGQPQHF.

This rearrangement joins TRBV7-6 to TRBJ1-1, with D possibly being TRBD1 (6 bases). This CDR3 is built from 14 residues. Deletions cut 0 bases from V and 2 bases from J, with 7 bases between. Germline V gene lookup returns CDR1 SGHVS and CDR2 FNYEAQ. Here the CDR3 DNA reads TGTGCCAGCAGCTTAGCGGGACAAAACACTGAAGCTTTCTTT. It yields the protein CASSLAGQNTEAFF. The full variable domain, rest sourced from reference TRBV7-6 and TRBJ1-1, is GAGVSQSPRYKVTKRGQDVALRCDPISGHVSLYWYRQALGQGPEFLTYFNYEAQQDKSGLPNDRFSAERPEGSISTLTIQRTEQRDSAMYRCASSLAGQNTEAFFGQGTRLTVV.

The chain employs TRBV10-3 and TRBJ1-1; 7 bases agree with TRBD1. From germline, CDR1 is ENHRY and CDR2 SYGVKD. With 4 bases clipped from V and 1 base from J, the junction kept 3 bases outside the gene matches. The length of the CDR3 is 14 residues. The CDR3 nucleotides read TGTGCCATCAGTGCTAACAGGGGGAACACTGAAGCTTTCTTT. Residues: CAISANRGNTEAFF.

J is TRBJ1-6 and V is TRBV28; no firm D call. Trimming stripped 1 base from V and 10 bases from J, with 5 bases between. CDR1 MDHEN and CDR2 SYDVKM come from the germline V gene. This CDR3 is built from 12 residues. The CDR3, as DNA: TGTGCCAGCAGTTTATTAGGATCACCCCTCCACTTT. This gives the protein CASSLLGSPLHF.

This chain joins TRBV4-2 and TRBJ1-5, with D unclear. The CDR3 is 13 residues long. Germline lookup yields CDR1 LGHNA and CDR2 YNFKEQ. Trimming took 0 bases from V and 7 from J, leaving 7 bases between them. For the CDR3, the DNA is TGTGCCAGCAGCCAAGACATGAGGCAGCCCCAGCATTTT. Amino acids: CASSQDMRQPQHF.

The V and J genes are TRBV2 and TRBJ1-2; D gene ambiguous. Trimming took 4 bases from V and 2 from J, leaving 11 bases between them. The CDR3 contains 14 residues. From germline, CDR1 is SNHLY and CDR2 FYNNEI. The chain's CDR3 is CASSALTGNYGYTF. CDR3 DNA: TGTGCCAGCAGTGCACTGACTGGGAACTATGGCTACACCTTC.

This clone was seen a few times. The J gene is TRBJ1-1, the V gene TRBV7-9; no reliable D call. Per the germline V gene, CDR1 is SEHNR and CDR2 is FQNEAQ (reference sequence). The ends were cut back, 1 base at V and 2 bases at J, with 5 bases in the middle. This CDR3 has 13 residues. The CDR3 nucleotides read TGTGCCAGCAGCTTAGTCGAAAACACTGAAGCTTTCTTT. Its translation is CASSLVENTEAFF.

The gene calls are TRBV6-4 and TRBJ2-2, with unresolved D. The germline gives CDR1 MRHNA, CDR2 SNTAGT. V was clipped by 3 bases and J by 7 bases, with 18 bases between them. CDR3 size: 16 residues. For the CDR3, the DNA is TGTGCCAGCAGTGAAGGAACAGCTCAGAATGTCGGGGAGCTGTTTTTT. It is translated as CASSEGTAQNVGELFF.

The gene calls are TRBV4-1 and TRBJ1-2; D unresolved. V was trimmed by 5 bases and J by 0 bases, leaving 10 bases between them. This CDR3 has 14 amino acids. CDR1 and CDR2 from the germline V gene are MGHRA and YSYEKL. This chain's CDR3 is CASSLPAPNYGYTF. The CDR3 DNA reads TGCGCCAGCAGCTTGCCGGCCCCTAACTATGGCTACACCTTC.

This chain uses TRBV14 with TRBJ2-7, with TRBD2 matching 8 bases. The CDR3 has 14 amino acids. Per germline, CDR1 SGHDN and CDR2 FVKESK. V lost 4 bases, J lost 6 bases, and 8 bases stayed unmatched. DNA of the CDR3: TGTGCCAGCAGCCTCGCGGGGGGTCTGGCCGAGCAGTACTTC. Its translation: CASSLAGGLAEQYF.

The chain carries TRBV4-1 and TRBJ1-5; D is unclear. Trimming took 0 bases from V and 4 from J, leaving 13 bases between them. CDR1 is MGHRA and CDR2 is YSYEKL in the germline V gene. CDR3 size: 16 residues. The CDR3 region is CASSQESGRNNQPQHF. CDR3 coding DNA: TGCGCCAGCAGCCAAGAGTCCGGACGGAATAATCAGCCCCAGCATTTT.

The chain links TRBV6-6 to TRBJ2-2; tentatively, D is TRBD1 (8 bases). With 2 bases removed from V and 7 bases from J, the gap between germline ends came to 14 bases. Germline V lookup: CDR1 MNHNY, CDR2 SVGAGI (reference sequence). The CDR3 runs to 15 residues. The CDR3 region is CASSYEDREGGELFF. The CDR3 DNA sequence: TGTGCCAGCAGTTACGAGGACAGGGAGGGCGGGGAGCTGTTTTTT.

V usage is TRBV9 and J usage is TRBJ1-1; tentative D call: TRBD1 (6 bases). This CDR3 spans 16 amino acids. Trimming shortened V by 0 bases and J by 0 bases, and 12 bases separated the two germline ends. Germline V gene sequence: CDR1 SGDLS, CDR2 YYNGEE. This chain's CDR3 is CASSVGQGNMNTEAFF. The DNA of the CDR3 is TGTGCCAGCAGCGTAGGGCAGGGGAACATGAACACTGAAGCTTTCTTT.

This clone is labeled as medium-sized. The chain has TRBV19 and TRBJ1-6; D is unclear. V was cut by 3 bases and J by 5 bases, with 11 bases left in between. Germline V gene sequence: CDR1 LNHDA, CDR2 SQIVND (reference sequence). The CDR3 consists of 15 residues. The DNA of the CDR3 is TGTGCCAGTAGTATCTTCGGCAGGAATAATTCACCCCTCCACTTT. Translated: CASSIFGRNNSPLHF.